One sample yielded the 32 T cell receptor beta chains listed below, sequenced in a study of blood T cell repertoires in COVID-19. Sequencing used immunoSEQ multiplex PCR; TCRdb keeps in-frame clones, though not all of them. The data hold approximately 250,000 clones, with approximately 89% observed a single time. Sequencing input: PBMCs or T cells enriched from blood (not recorded which). The receptor set was obtained from a middle-aged man who had been exposed to COVID-19.

The CDR3 is CASSLSEYGYTF. In nucleotides, the CDR3 is TGTGCCAGCAGTTTGTCAGAATATGGCTACACCTTC. The chain is built from TRBV28 and TRBJ1-2; no firm D call. CDR1 is MDHEN and CDR2 is SYDVKM in the germline V gene. The CDR3 is 12 residues long. Trimming took 3 bases from V and 5 from J, leaving 7 bases between them.

The chain's CDR3 is CAWSPGQGRSYEQYF. CDR3 nucleotides: TGTGCCTGGAGCCCCGGTCAGGGGCGCTCCTACGAGCAGTACTTC. The chain combines TRBV30 with TRBJ2-7; possible D gene TRBD1, 6 bases. The germline CDR1 and CDR2 sequences are GTSNPN and SVGIG (reference sequence). V was cut by 3 bases and J by 0 bases, with 15 bases left in between. This CDR3 comprises 15 residues.

The chain couples TRBV27 to TRBJ2-1; the match to TRBD2 covers 10 bases. With V trimmed by 3 bases and J by 4 bases, 12 bases remained unmatched. The germline V gene encodes CDR1 MNHEY and CDR2 SMNVEV (reference sequence). The CDR3 runs 18 residues. The CDR3 here is CASSLGPAAGGIYNEQFF. The CDR3 DNA is TGTGCCAGCAGTTTGGGACCAGCAGCGGGGGGGATATACAATGAGCAGTTCTTC.

The rearrangement joins TRBV28 to TRBJ1-1; a possible D gene is TRBD1 (5 bases). CDR1 is MDHEN, CDR2 SYDVKM, per germline. V was cut by 7 bases and J by 2 bases, with 11 bases left in between. CDR3 length: 13 residues. As DNA, the CDR3 is TGTGCCAGCACCTGGGGGGGAAACACTGAAGCTTTCTTT. It codes for CASTWGGNTEAFF.

The chain links TRBV5-1 to TRBJ2-4; maybe TRBD1 (5 bases). Between the trimmed V and J ends, which lost 1 base and 5 bases, there was a span of 16 bases. The V gene's germline CDR1 is SGHRS and CDR2 YFSETQ. This CDR3 contains 16 residues. As DNA, the CDR3 is TGCGCCAGCAGCTTGAGCAACCAGGGTGTCCAAAACATTCAGTACTTC. Protein: CASSLSNQGVQNIQYF.

This clone was observed once. V and J are TRBV7-9 and TRBJ2-1; 9 bases agree with TRBD2. V lost 3 bases and J lost 4; bases outside the gene matches: 1. The germline CDR1 and CDR2 sequences are SEHNR and FQNEAQ (reference sequence). The CDR3 covers 14 residues. The CDR3 reads CASSLREGYNEQFF. CDR3 nucleotide sequence: TGTGCCAGCAGCTTGCGGGAGGGGTACAATGAGCAGTTCTTC.

The chain links TRBV6-5 to TRBJ2-7; D is perhaps TRBD1 (7 bases). The CDR3 runs 14 residues. V lost 8 bases and J lost 2, with 16 bases in between. Germline lookup yields CDR1 MNHEY and CDR2 SVGAGI. The CDR3 DNA follows: TGTGCCAGCGCGAAAGGAGGGACAGCCTACGAGCAGTACTTC. Its translation: CASAKGGTAYEQYF.

This chain joins TRBV5-4 and TRBJ1-3; D is perhaps TRBD1 (5 bases). V was pared by 2 bases and J by 2 bases, with 11 bases between. The germline gives CDR1 SGHNT, CDR2 YYREEE (reference sequence). The CDR3 is 15 amino acids. CDR3 nucleotide sequence: TGTGCCAGCAGCTTCGGAGGGACGGCTGGAAACACCATATATTTT. Protein product: CASSFGGTAGNTIYF.

V is TRBV6-4 and J is TRBJ2-2; perhaps TRBD2 as D (5 bases). With 5 bases removed from V and 1 base from J, the gap between germline ends came to 8 bases. CDR3 length equals 14 residues. From germline, CDR1 is MRHNA and CDR2 SNTAGT. CDR3 sequence (DNA): TGTGCCAGCAGTTTCCGGGAGAACACCGGGGAGCTGTTTTTT. Its translation is CASSFRENTGELFF.

This clone was seen once. The V and J genes are TRBV13 and TRBJ2-5; the match to TRBD2 covers 13 bases. The CDR3 consists of 15 residues. Trimming took 4 bases from V and 5 from J; bases not matched to a gene: 4. CDR1 and CDR2 (germline): PRHDT, FYEKMQ (reference sequence). CDR3 coding DNA: TGTGCCAGCAGCTCTACTAGCGGGAGGGGGGAGACCCAGTACTTC. It translates to CASSSTSGRGETQYF.

The chain is built from TRBV18 and TRBJ2-1, with 8 bases aligning to TRBD2. CDR3 length: 13 residues. Trimming removed 1 base from V and 10 bases from J; junction bases left unmatched: 3. CDR1 and CDR2 (germline): KGHSH, LQKENI. Here the CDR3 DNA reads TGTGCCAGCTCACCACTAGCGGGGATAGAGCAGTTCTTC. As protein: CASSPLAGIEQFF.

The chain joins TRBV28 to TRBJ2-7; 7 bases are a match to TRBD1. Germline V gene sequence: CDR1 MDHEN, CDR2 SYDVKM. Trimming cost V 6 bases and J 3 bases; bases outside gene matches: 8. The CDR3 contains 14 residues. The CDR3, as DNA: TGTGCCAGCAGCTTAACGGGGACAGACTACGAGCAGTACTTC. Protein: CASSLTGTDYEQYF.

This chain uses TRBV12-3 or TRBV12-4 with TRBJ2-7; D might be TRBD1 (5 bases). The CDR3 runs 13 residues. V lost 4 bases, J lost 3 bases, and 10 bases lay in between. CDR3 bases: TGTGCCAGCAGTTCGACAGAAGACTACGAGCAGTACTTC. Its protein is CASSSTEDYEQYF.

The V gene is TRBV7-9, the J gene TRBJ2-5; D perhaps matches TRBD1 (6 bases). V lost 5 bases to trimming and J lost 3 bases, with 13 bases between them. CDR1 is SEHNR, CDR2 FQNEAQ, per germline (reference sequence). The CDR3 runs to 14 residues. CDR3 sequence reads: CASSGQLTKETQYF. CDR3 nucleotide sequence: TGTGCCAGCAGCGGACAGCTTACTAAAGAGACCCAGTACTTC.

The chain uses TRBV29-1 and TRBJ2-1; D is ambiguous. V lost 4 bases to trimming and J lost 10 bases, with 11 bases between them. The CDR3 loop spans 11 amino acids. The germline gives CDR1 SQVTM, CDR2 ANQGSEA. The CDR3: CSVVFEQEQFF. As DNA, the CDR3 is TGCAGCGTTGTTTTTGAGCAAGAGCAGTTCTTC.

The V gene is TRBV11-2, the J gene TRBJ2-7; tentatively, D is TRBD2 (5 bases). Deletions cut 3 bases from V and 5 bases from J, with 14 bases between. Germline CDR1 and CDR2: SGHAT and FQNNGV. The CDR3 extends over 14 amino acids. In DNA, the CDR3 is TGTGCCAGCAGCTTCGACGGGGTCTTCAACGAGCAGTACTTC. Translating it yields CASSFDGVFNEQYF.

In this sample, this clone turned up a few times. The genes are TRBV5-1 and TRBJ2-1; 14 nucleotides line up with TRBD2. Germline loops: CDR1 SGHRS, CDR2 YFSETQ. V lost 4 bases and J lost 5; bases outside the gene matches: 8. This CDR3 spans 17 amino acids. The CDR3, as DNA: TGCGCCAGCAGCCTGGGGACTAGCGGGAGATTGAACAATGAGCAGTTCTTC. This encodes CASSLGTSGRLNNEQFF. The variable domain in full, with the rest retrieved from reference TRBV5-1 and TRBJ2-1, is KAGVTQTPRYLIKTRGQQVTLSCSPISGHRSVSWYQQTPGQGLQFLFEYFSETQRNKGNFPGRFSGRQFSNSRSEMNVSTLELGDSALYLCASSLGTSGRLNNEQFFGPGTRLTVL.

This clone was counted between two and nine times. The J gene is TRBJ2-1, the V gene TRBV11-2; TRBD2 agrees at 10 bases. CDR1 SGHAT and CDR2 FQNNGV come from the germline V gene. The J segment lost 7 bases and the V segment lost 1 base, leaving 4 bases of the junction unmatched. The CDR3 is 15 residues long. CDR3 DNA sequence: TGTGCCAGCAGCTTAGCTAGCGGGAGTGGAAATGAGCAGTTCTTC. As protein: CASSLASGSGNEQFF.

The J gene is TRBJ1-2, the V gene TRBV21-1; TRBD1 is taken as the D call from the table, unchecked against the DNA. TRBV21-1 is a documented pseudogene. This CDR3 spans 16 amino acids. The CDR3 coding sequence is TGTGCCAGCAGCAAAGAGTCGGGGACAGGGGAAGAAGGCTACACCTTC. Translated: CASSKESGTGEEGYTF.

This rearrangement joins TRBV10-3 to TRBJ2-5; TRBD1 matches 12 bases. CDR3 size: 17 residues. Germline CDR1 reads ENHRY; CDR2 reads SYGVKD. The junction had 15 bases not matched to a gene; V was cut back by 10 bases and J by 3 bases. The CDR3 coding sequence is TGTGCCACCAGGAGGTCCGGGACAGGGGGCCTCGAAGAGACCCAGTACTTC. Protein product: CATRRSGTGGLEETQYF.

V gene TRBV5-4 combines with J gene TRBJ2-3, with 10 bases identical to TRBD2. Germline V CDR1 and CDR2: SGHNT, YYREEE (reference sequence). Trimming removed 0 bases from V and 3 bases from J; junction bases left unmatched: 1. CDR3 size: 15 residues. CDR3 residues: CASSLGTSGTDTQYF. The DNA of the CDR3 is TGTGCCAGCAGCTTGGGGACTAGCGGAACAGATACGCAGTATTTT. Looking up the rest from reference TRBV5-4 and TRBJ2-3 gives the full variable domain: ETGVTQSPTHLIKTRGQQVTLRCSSQSGHNTVSWYQQALGQGPQFIFQYYREEENGRGNFPPRFSGLQFPNYSSELNVNALELDDSALYLCASSLGTSGTDTQYFGPGTRLTVL.

This clone has more than one count but fewer than ten. The genes are TRBV7-2 and TRBJ2-1; D unclear. CDR3 length: 15 residues. Germline V gene lookup returns CDR1 SGHTA and CDR2 FQGNSA. V gave up 4 bases and J gave up 2 bases, with 12 bases separating them. The CDR3 DNA sequence: TGTGCCAGCAGCTCTGGCCCCAGGACCTACAATGAGCAGTTCTTC. Protein product: CASSSGPRTYNEQFF.

The rearrangement uses TRBV21-1 and TRBJ1-2. TRBV21-1 corresponds to a pseudogene. The length of the CDR3 is 14 residues. DNA of the CDR3: TGTGCCAGCAGCAAAGTGGAGGGTTGGGGTGGCTACACCTTC. Amino acid sequence: CASSKVEGWGGYTF.

The J gene is TRBJ2-1, the V gene TRBV20-1; 10 bases agree with TRBD2. Losses at the gene ends were 3 bases for V and 4 bases for J; bases not matched to a gene: 12. Germline V gene sequence: CDR1 DFQATT, CDR2 SNEGSKA (reference sequence). The CDR3 spans 17 residues. The CDR3 DNA sequence: TGCAGTGCTAGTCCACTAGCGGGACTTGTAGGGTACAATGAGCAGTTCTTC. Translating it yields CSASPLAGLVGYNEQFF.

The chain recombines TRBV12-3 or TRBV12-4 with TRBJ2-1, with TRBD2 as a possible D gene (6 bases). Trimming removed 4 bases from V and 8 bases from J, with 9 bases in between. CDR3 size: 12 residues. The CDR3 protein is CASSSGLHEQFF. For the CDR3, the DNA is TGTGCCAGCAGTTCTGGACTACATGAGCAGTTCTTC.

This rearrangement joins TRBV7-8 to TRBJ2-3; TRBD1 matches 11 bases. The CDR3 is made up of 16 amino acids. The J segment lost 5 bases and the V segment lost 5 bases, leaving 9 bases of the junction unmatched. Germline CDR1 SGHVS, CDR2 FQNEAQ. The CDR3 region has the DNA TGTGCCAGCAGCACACGACCGGGACAGGGGGGAGATACGCAGTATTTT. Translating it yields CASSTRPGQGGDTQYF.

This chain joins TRBV10-3 and TRBJ2-1, with a possible D match to TRBD1 (6 bases). Germline CDR1 ENHRY, CDR2 SYGVKD. The germline V and J ends were trimmed by 7 bases and 5 bases, with 18 bases remaining between them. The CDR3 consists of 15 residues. CDR3: CAIKNRDNPDNEQFF. DNA for the CDR3: TGTGCCATCAAAAACCGGGACAACCCAGACAATGAGCAGTTCTTC.

V and J are TRBV19 and TRBJ2-3, with D possibly matching TRBD1 (5 bases). Germline V gene lookup returns CDR1 LNHDA and CDR2 SQIVND (reference sequence). V shed 5 bases and J shed 5 bases, with 14 bases lying between them. The CDR3 consists of 14 residues. The chain's CDR3 is CASSSDLGLDTQYF. Here the CDR3 DNA reads TGTGCCAGTAGTTCAGATTTGGGGCTAGATACGCAGTATTTT.

The V call is TRBV30, the J call TRBJ2-1; tentatively, D is TRBD1 (5 bases). There are 14 residues in the CDR3. Looked up from germline, CDR1 is GTSNPN and CDR2 is SVGIG (reference sequence). The V end lost 5 bases, the J end lost 2 bases, and 13 bases lay between the germline ends. CDR3 DNA sequence: TGTGCCTGGTCCCCAAGGGGCGCCTACAATGAGCAGTTCTTC. It translates to CAWSPRGAYNEQFF.

The chain joins TRBV19 to TRBJ2-2; 7 nucleotides match TRBD1. This CDR3 contains 19 residues. The V gene's germline CDR1 is LNHDA and CDR2 SQIVND (reference sequence). The ends lost 7 bases at V and 3 bases at J; junction bases unmatched: 20. CDR3: CASTPRGQGDTRHTGELFF. The CDR3 DNA sequence: TGTGCCAGTACTCCCCGAGGGCAGGGGGACACAAGACACACCGGGGAGCTGTTTTTT.

The DNA of the CDR3 is TGTGCCAGCAAGTTTGGGAGGGGCATCTATGGCTACACCTTC. Translated: CASKFGRGIYGYTF. The chain employs TRBV28 and TRBJ1-2, with D possibly matching TRBD1 (5 bases). The CDR3 runs to 14 residues. V lost 7 bases to trimming and J lost 4 bases, with 16 bases between them. CDR1 and CDR2 from the germline V gene are MDHEN and SYDVKM.

This clone was detected once. This chain connects TRBV30 to TRBJ1-2; 10 bases align to TRBD1. Germline V CDR1 and CDR2: GTSNPN, SVGIG (reference sequence). The CDR3 has 13 amino acids. After removal of 2 bases from V and 9 bases from J, the junction contained 6 bases not matched to a gene. The CDR3 bases are TGTGCCTGGAGTCCCGGGACAGGGGATAGCTACACCTTC. Protein sequence: CAWSPGTGDSYTF.